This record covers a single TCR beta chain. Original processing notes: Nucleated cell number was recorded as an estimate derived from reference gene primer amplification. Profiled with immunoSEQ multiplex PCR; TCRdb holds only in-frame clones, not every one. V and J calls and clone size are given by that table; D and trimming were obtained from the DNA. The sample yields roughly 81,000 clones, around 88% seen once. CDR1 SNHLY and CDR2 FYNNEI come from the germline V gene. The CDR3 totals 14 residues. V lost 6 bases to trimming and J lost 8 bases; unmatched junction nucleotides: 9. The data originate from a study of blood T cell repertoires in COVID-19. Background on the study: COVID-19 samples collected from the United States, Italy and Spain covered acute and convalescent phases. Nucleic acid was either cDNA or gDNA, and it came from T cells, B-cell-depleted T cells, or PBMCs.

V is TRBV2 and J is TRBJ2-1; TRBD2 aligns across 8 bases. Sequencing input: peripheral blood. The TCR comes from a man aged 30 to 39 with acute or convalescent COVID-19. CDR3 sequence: CASRAGLVNHEQFF. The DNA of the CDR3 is TGTGCCAGCAGAGCGGGACTAGTTAACCATGAGCAGTTCTTC.